This T cell receptor beta chain is from a study of cytomegalovirus exposure and HLA in healthy donors. Study results and limitations: Later, TCR association rates were found to vary by HLA locus, highest for DRB1 and lowest for HLA-C.

Primers for the PCR totalled 60 Vbeta and 13 Jbeta. Here immunoSEQ multiplex PCR was the method, and the copy in TCRdb shows in-frame clones only, minus some. The sample yields some 150,000 clones, around nine tenths seen once. CDR1 and CDR2 (germline): LGHNA, YSLEER. The length of the CDR3 is 14 residues. Germline trimming cut 4 bases from V and 3 bases from J; bases unmatched to any gene: 5. There are a few counts of this clone. Its antigen is undetermined. The rearrangement uses TRBV4-3 and TRBJ1-2; 7 bases align to TRBD1. What was sequenced was PBMCs. The source of this sequence is a woman aged 30 to 39 in good health and CMV-seronegative. In DNA form, the CDR3 reads TGCGCCAGCAGCCTGTCCAGGGGGTACTATGGCTACACCTTC. This sequence encodes CASSLSRGYYGYTF.